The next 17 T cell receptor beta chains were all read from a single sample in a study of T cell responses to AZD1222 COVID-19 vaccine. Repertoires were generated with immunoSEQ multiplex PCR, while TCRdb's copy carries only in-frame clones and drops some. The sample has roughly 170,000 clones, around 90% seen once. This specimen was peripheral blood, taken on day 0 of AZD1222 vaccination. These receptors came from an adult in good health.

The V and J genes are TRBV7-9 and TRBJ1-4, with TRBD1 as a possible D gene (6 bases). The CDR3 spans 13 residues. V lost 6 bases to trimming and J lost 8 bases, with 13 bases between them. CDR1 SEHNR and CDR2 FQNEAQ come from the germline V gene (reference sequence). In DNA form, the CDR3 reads TGTGCCAGCAGTTCAGGGGAGAGAGAAAAACTGTTTTTT. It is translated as CASSSGEREKLFF.

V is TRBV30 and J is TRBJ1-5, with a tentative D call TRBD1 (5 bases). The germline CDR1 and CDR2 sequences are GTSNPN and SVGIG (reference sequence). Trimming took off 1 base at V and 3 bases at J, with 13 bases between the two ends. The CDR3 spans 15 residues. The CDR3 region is CAWSGQGASNQPQHF. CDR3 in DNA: TGTGCCTGGAGTGGGCAGGGCGCTTCCAATCAGCCCCAGCATTTT.

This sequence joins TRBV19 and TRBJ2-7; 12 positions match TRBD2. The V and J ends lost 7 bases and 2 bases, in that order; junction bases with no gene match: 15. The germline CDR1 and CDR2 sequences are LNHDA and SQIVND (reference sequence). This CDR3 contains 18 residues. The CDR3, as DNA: TGTGCCAGTACCCCGTTTTGGACTAGCGGGGACCGGACCTACGAGCAGTACTTC. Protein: CASTPFWTSGDRTYEQYF.

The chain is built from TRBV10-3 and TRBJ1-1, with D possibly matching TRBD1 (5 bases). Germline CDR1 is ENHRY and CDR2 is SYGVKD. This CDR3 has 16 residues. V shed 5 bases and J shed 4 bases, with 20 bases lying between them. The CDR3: CAISPVGGGRGTEAFF. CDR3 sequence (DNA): TGTGCCATCAGTCCCGTGGGCGGGGGTCGGGGCACTGAAGCTTTCTTT.

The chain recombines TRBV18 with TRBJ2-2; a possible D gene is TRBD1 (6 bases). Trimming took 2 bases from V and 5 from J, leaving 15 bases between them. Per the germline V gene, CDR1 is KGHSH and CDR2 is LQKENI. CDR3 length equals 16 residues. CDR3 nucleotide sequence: TGTGCCAGCTCACCATCCCTCGGGACATTAACCGGGGAGCTGTTTTTT. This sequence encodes CASSPSLGTLTGELFF.

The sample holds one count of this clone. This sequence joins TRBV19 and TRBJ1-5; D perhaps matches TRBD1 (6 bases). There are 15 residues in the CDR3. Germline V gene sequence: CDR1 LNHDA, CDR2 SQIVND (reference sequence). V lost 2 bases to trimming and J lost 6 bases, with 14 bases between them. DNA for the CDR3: TGTGCCAGTAGTATAATGCAGGGGCCGGCTCAGCCCCAGCATTTT. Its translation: CASSIMQGPAQPQHF.

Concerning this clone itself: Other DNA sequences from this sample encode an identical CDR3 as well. Written as DNA, the CDR3 is TGTGCCTGGAGCGTACAGGGAAATCAGCCCCAGCATTTT. Translated: CAWSVQGNQPQHF. The chain carries TRBV30 and TRBJ1-5; tentatively, D is TRBD1 (6 bases). This CDR3 contains 13 residues. The V end lost 3 bases, the J end lost 4 bases, and 10 bases lay between the germline ends. Germline assignment: CDR1 GTSNPN and CDR2 SVGIG (reference sequence).

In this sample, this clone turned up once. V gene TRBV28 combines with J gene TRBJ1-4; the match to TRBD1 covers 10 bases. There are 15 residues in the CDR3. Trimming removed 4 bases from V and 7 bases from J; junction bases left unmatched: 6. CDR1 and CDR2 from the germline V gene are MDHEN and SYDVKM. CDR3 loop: CASSSSGTGVEKLFF. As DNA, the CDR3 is TGTGCCAGCAGTTCATCCGGGACAGGGGTTGAAAAACTGTTTTTT.

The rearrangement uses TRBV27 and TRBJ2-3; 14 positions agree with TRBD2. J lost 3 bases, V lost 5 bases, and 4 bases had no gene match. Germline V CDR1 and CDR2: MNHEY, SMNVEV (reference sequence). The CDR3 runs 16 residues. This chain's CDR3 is CASSMTSGGATDTQYF. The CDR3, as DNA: TGTGCCAGCAGTATGACTAGCGGGGGGGCGACAGATACGCAGTATTTT.

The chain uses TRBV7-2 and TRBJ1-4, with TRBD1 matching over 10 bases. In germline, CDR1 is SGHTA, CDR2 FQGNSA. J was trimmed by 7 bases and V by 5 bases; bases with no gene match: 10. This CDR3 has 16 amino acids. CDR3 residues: CASSPETGGMTEKLFF. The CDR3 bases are TGTGCCAGCAGCCCAGAGACAGGGGGCATGACTGAAAAACTGTTTTTT.

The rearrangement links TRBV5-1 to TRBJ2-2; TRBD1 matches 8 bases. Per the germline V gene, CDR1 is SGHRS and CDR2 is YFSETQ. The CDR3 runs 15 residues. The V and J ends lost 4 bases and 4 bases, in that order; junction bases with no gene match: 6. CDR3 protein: CASSLRQGATGELFF. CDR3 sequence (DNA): TGCGCCAGCAGCCTGAGGCAGGGGGCCACCGGGGAGCTGTTTTTT.

DNA for the CDR3: TGTGCCAGCAGCAAGGGACAGGACAATCAGCCCCAGCATTTT. This encodes CASSKGQDNQPQHF. This chain uses TRBV21-1 with TRBJ1-5; TRBD1 is the table's D call and was not checked against the DNA. TRBV21-1 is described as a pseudogene. The length of the CDR3 is 14 residues.

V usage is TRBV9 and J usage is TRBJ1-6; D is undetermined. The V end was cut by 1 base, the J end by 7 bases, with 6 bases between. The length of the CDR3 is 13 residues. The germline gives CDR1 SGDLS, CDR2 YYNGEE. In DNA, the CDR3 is TGTGCCAGCAGCGTACAGGAGAATTCACCCCTCCACTTT. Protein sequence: CASSVQENSPLHF.

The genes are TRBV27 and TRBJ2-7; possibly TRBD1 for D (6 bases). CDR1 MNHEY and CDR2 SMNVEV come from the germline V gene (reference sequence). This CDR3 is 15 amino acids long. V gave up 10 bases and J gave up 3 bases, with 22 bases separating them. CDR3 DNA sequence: TGTGCCACCCACTCAATACAGGGCTCGGTCTACGAGCAGTACTTC. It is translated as CATHSIQGSVYEQYF.

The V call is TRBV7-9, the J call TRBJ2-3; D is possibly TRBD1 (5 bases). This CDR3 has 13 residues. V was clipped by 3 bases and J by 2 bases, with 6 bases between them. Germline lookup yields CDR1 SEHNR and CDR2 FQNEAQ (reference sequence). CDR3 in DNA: TGTGCCAGCAGCTTCAGGGTCACAGATACGCAGTATTTT. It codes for CASSFRVTDTQYF. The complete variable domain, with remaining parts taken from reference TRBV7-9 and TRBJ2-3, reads DTGVSQNPRHKITKRGQNVTFRCDPISEHNRLYWYRQTLGQGPEFLTYFQNEAQLEKSRLLSDRFSAERPKGSFSTLEIQRTEQGDSAMYLCASSFRVTDTQYFGPGTRLTVL.

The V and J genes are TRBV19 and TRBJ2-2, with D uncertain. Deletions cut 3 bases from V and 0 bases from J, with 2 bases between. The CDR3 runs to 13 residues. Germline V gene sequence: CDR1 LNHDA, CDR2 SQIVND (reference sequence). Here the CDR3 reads CASSITNTGELFF. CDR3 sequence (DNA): TGTGCCAGTAGTATCACGAACACCGGGGAGCTGTTTTTT.

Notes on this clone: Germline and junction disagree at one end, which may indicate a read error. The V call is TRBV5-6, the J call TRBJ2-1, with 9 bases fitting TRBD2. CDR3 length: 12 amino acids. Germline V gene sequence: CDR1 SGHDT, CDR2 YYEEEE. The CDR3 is CASSLVSSGTVF. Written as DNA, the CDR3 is TGTGCCAGCAGCTTGGTTTCTAGCGGGACGGTCTTC.